The 28 T cell receptor beta chains reported below all come from one sample, sequenced in a study of cytomegalovirus exposure and HLA in healthy donors. The PCR contained 60 Vbeta and 13 Jbeta primers. Generated by immunoSEQ multiplex PCR, the TCRdb table keeps only in-frame clones and is missing some. The sample carries about 98,000 clones, under 85% recorded once. The sample taken for sequencing was PBMCs. All receptors come from a man younger than 30 in good health and CMV-seropositive.

The genes are TRBV19 and TRBJ1-5; a possible D gene is TRBD1 (5 bases). Germline V CDR1 and CDR2: LNHDA, SQIVND (reference sequence). This CDR3 has 17 amino acids. Between the trimmed V and J ends, which lost 3 bases and 2 bases, there was a span of 17 bases. CDR3 sequence reads: CASSISKGGVGNQPQHF. Here the CDR3 DNA reads TGTGCCAGTAGTATCTCAAAGGGAGGGGTTGGCAATCAGCCCCAGCATTTT.

This clone was observed a handful of times. J is TRBJ1-4 and V is TRBV6-5; D not resolved. Trimming removed 8 bases from V and 8 bases from J, with 15 bases in between. Germline loops: CDR1 MNHEY, CDR2 SVGAGI. This CDR3 contains 13 residues. The CDR3 coding sequence is TGTGCCAGCTCGGACGGAGGAAAGGAAAAACTGTTTTTT. Translated: CASSDGGKEKLFF.

This clone has just a few counts. V usage is TRBV7-8 and J usage is TRBJ2-7; 9 bases line up with TRBD1. The germline V gene encodes CDR1 SGHVS and CDR2 FQNEAQ. This CDR3 has 13 residues. Trimming removed 6 bases from V and 5 bases from J; junction bases left unmatched: 5. CDR3 DNA sequence: TGTGCCAGCAGAGGGACAGGGAGGCACGAGCAGTACTTC. It specifies CASRGTGRHEQYF.

The chain has TRBV7-2 and TRBJ2-5; 7 positions agree with TRBD1. This CDR3 comprises 14 residues. The germline V gene has CDR1 SGHTA and CDR2 FQGNSA. V trimming: 1 base; J trimming: 4 bases; junction bases outside the gene matches: 3. The CDR3 loop is CASSLEQGLETQYF. The CDR3 coding sequence is TGTGCCAGCAGCTTAGAACAGGGGCTAGAGACCCAGTACTTC.

The gene calls are TRBV5-4 and TRBJ2-7, with 8 bases fitting TRBD1. This CDR3 contains 14 residues. The germline V gene encodes CDR1 SGHNT and CDR2 YYREEE (reference sequence). J was trimmed by 4 bases and V by 2 bases; bases with no gene match: 5. CDR3 in DNA: TGTGCCAGCAGCTTAGGGACAGGTAGATACGAGCAGTACTTC. Its translation: CASSLGTGRYEQYF.

The chain couples TRBV6-1 to TRBJ1-5, with D maybe TRBD1 (5 bases). V lost 0 bases and J lost 6, with 9 bases in between. CDR3 size: 14 residues. From germline, CDR1 is MNHNS and CDR2 SASEGT. CDR3 nucleotides: TGTGCCAGCAGTGAAGCCGGGGGGGTTCAGCCCCAGCATTTT. It is translated as CASSEAGGVQPQHF.

This chain links TRBV6-5 with TRBJ2-5; 9 nucleotides match TRBD2. From germline, CDR1 is MNHEY and CDR2 SVGAGI. This CDR3 spans 15 amino acids. V lost 6 bases, J lost 5 bases, and 10 bases stayed unmatched. For the CDR3, the DNA is TGTGCCAGCAGGCCGCGGGGGGGCCCGTTCGAGACCCAGTACTTC. Translated: CASRPRGGPFETQYF.

This clone turned up a few times. The gene calls are TRBV27 and TRBJ2-7; tentatively, D is TRBD2 (6 bases). Germline-derived CDR1 and CDR2 are MNHEY and SMNVEV (reference sequence). The V end lost 2 bases, the J end lost 2 bases, and 13 bases lay between the germline ends. The CDR3 spans 15 residues. The CDR3 DNA reads TGTGCCAGCAGTTTAGGAGGGAACCCTACCTACGAGCAGTACTTC. Translated: CASSLGGNPTYEQYF.

This clone showed up just a few times. The chain links TRBV25-1 to TRBJ1-2; 9 nucleotides agree with TRBD1. Per germline, CDR1 MGHDK and CDR2 SYGVNS. The CDR3 is made up of 13 amino acids. V trimming: 3 bases; J trimming: 6 bases; junction bases outside the gene matches: 2. In nucleotides, the CDR3 is TGTGCCAGCAGTGAGAACAGGGGGCATGGCTACACCTTC. Its protein product is CASSENRGHGYTF.

The gene calls are TRBV4-1 and TRBJ1-2; D is unclear. Per the germline V gene, CDR1 is MGHRA and CDR2 is YSYEKL. The V end lost 4 bases, the J end lost 0 bases, and 12 bases lay between the germline ends. The length of the CDR3 is 15 residues. The CDR3 coding sequence is TGCGCCAGCAGCCCTGGCAGTACGTCTAACTATGGCTACACCTTC. Protein: CASSPGSTSNYGYTF.

The chain employs TRBV19 and TRBJ2-1, with a possible D match to TRBD2 (5 bases). Trimming cost V 7 bases and J 7 bases, with 20 bases left between them. The length of the CDR3 is 15 residues. CDR1 and CDR2 from the germline V gene are LNHDA and SQIVND (reference sequence). The DNA for the CDR3 is TGTGCCAGTACCCCAGGTTGGAGCGGAGTAAATGAGCAGTTCTTC. It translates to CASTPGWSGVNEQFF.

This clone has only a few counts. The V call is TRBV27, the J call TRBJ1-6; 7 positions match TRBD1. Germline CDR1 reads MNHEY; CDR2 reads SMNVEV (reference sequence). This CDR3 contains 15 residues. Trimming at V came to 8 bases and at J to 2 bases, leaving 6 bases not matched to a gene. The CDR3 DNA reads as TGTGCCAGCGGAATAAGGGGGCCCTATAATTCACCCCTCCACTTT. This translates into CASGIRGPYNSPLHF.

The V and J genes are TRBV6-5 and TRBJ2-1; tentative D call: TRBD2 (6 bases). The CDR3 sequence is 15 residues long. V was cut by 2 bases and J by 0 bases, with 8 bases left in between. Germline assignment: CDR1 MNHEY and CDR2 SVGAGI. CDR3 amino acids: CASSYAGNSYNEQFF. The CDR3, as DNA: TGTGCCAGCAGTTACGCGGGGAACTCCTACAATGAGCAGTTCTTC.

The chain has TRBV28 and TRBJ2-7; tentatively, D is TRBD1 (5 bases). The CDR3 runs to 12 residues. Trimming removed 7 bases from V and 2 bases from J, with 9 bases in between. CDR1 and CDR2 from the germline V gene are MDHEN and SYDVKM. The chain's CDR3 is CASISRAYEQYF. DNA of the CDR3: TGTGCCAGCATTTCCAGGGCCTACGAGCAGTACTTC.

CDR3 coding DNA: TGTGCCAGCAGTATCAGGGGCCCGCTCACGGTAGGGACCTACAATGAGCAGTTCTTC. It translates to CASSIRGPLTVGTYNEQFF. The rearrangement joins TRBV27 to TRBJ2-1; tentative D call: TRBD1 (6 bases). CDR3 length equals 19 residues. The germline V and J ends were trimmed by 5 bases and 2 bases, with 25 bases remaining between them. Germline CDR1 reads MNHEY; CDR2 reads SMNVEV (reference sequence).

The V gene is TRBV2, the J gene TRBJ1-3; 9 nucleotides agree with TRBD1. V dropped 5 bases and J dropped 2; count of bases not matched to a gene: 4. Germline lookup yields CDR1 SNHLY and CDR2 FYNNEI. CDR3 length: 15 amino acids. The CDR3 here is CASSSDRGTGNTIYF. DNA of the CDR3: TGTGCCAGCAGTTCGGACAGGGGAACTGGAAACACCATATATTTT. Together with reference TRBV2 and TRBJ1-3, the CDR3 gives the full variable domain: EPEVTQTPSHQVTQMGQEVILRCVPISNHLYFYWYRQILGQKVEFLVSFYNNEISEKSEIFDDQFSVERPDGSNFTLKIRSTKLEDSAMYFCASSSDRGTGNTIYFGEGSWLTVV.

CDR3 DNA sequence: TGTGCCAGCAGCTTATTCGATGGGACAGGCGGCTACACCTTC. Translating it yields CASSLFDGTGGYTF. The J gene is TRBJ1-2, the V gene TRBV7-8; 8 bases are a match to TRBD1. The J segment lost 8 bases and the V segment lost 2 bases, leaving 7 bases of the junction unmatched. The CDR3 totals 14 residues. In germline, CDR1 is SGHVS, CDR2 FQNEAQ.

The chain has TRBV5-6 and TRBJ1-2, with D hard to call. Trimming pared 3 bases from V and 4 bases from J, leaving 10 bases between. This CDR3 contains 13 residues. Germline-derived CDR1 and CDR2 are SGHDT and YYEEEE. In DNA form, the CDR3 reads TGTGCCAGCAGCTCTCCGACGGGCTATGGCTACACCTTC. Translated: CASSSPTGYGYTF.

V usage is TRBV6-5 and J usage is TRBJ2-7; 10 bases line up with TRBD1. Germline V gene sequence: CDR1 MNHEY, CDR2 SVGAGI. The junction had 8 bases not matched to a gene; V was cut back by 0 bases and J by 6 bases. The CDR3 is made up of 16 amino acids. The CDR3 coding sequence is TGTGCCAGCAGTTACTCGACAGGGGGCGCCAGGGGCGAGCAGTACTTC. Its translation: CASSYSTGGARGEQYF.

This sequence joins TRBV5-4 and TRBJ1-1, with 10 bases fitting TRBD1. Germline trimming cut 4 bases from V and 7 bases from J; bases unmatched to any gene: 10. CDR3 length: 15 amino acids. The germline CDR1 and CDR2 sequences are SGHNT and YYREEE (reference sequence). Here the CDR3 reads CASSPGDRGRDEAFF. The CDR3 DNA follows: TGTGCCAGCAGCCCAGGGGACAGGGGACGGGATGAAGCTTTCTTT.

V gene TRBV5-5 combines with J gene TRBJ2-5; 9 bases map to TRBD1. Trimming cost V 2 bases and J 2 bases; bases outside gene matches: 4. Germline CDR1 reads SGHKS; CDR2 reads YYEKEE (reference sequence). This CDR3 region has 15 residues. The chain's CDR3 is CASSFWDRVQETQYF. CDR3 nucleotides: TGTGCCAGCAGCTTTTGGGACAGGGTACAAGAGACCCAGTACTTC.

The DNA for the CDR3 is TGCGCCAGCAGCTGGGGGACAGGGAGCACTGAAGCTTTCTTT. Translation gives CASSWGTGSTEAFF. The chain employs TRBV5-1 and TRBJ1-1; TRBD1 agrees at 9 bases. Germline V CDR1 and CDR2: SGHRS, YFSETQ. V was pared by 3 bases and J by 4 bases, with 4 bases of the junction left unmatched. The CDR3 has 14 residues.

V is TRBV5-4 and J is TRBJ2-5; 10 bases match TRBD2. After removal of 4 bases from V and 3 bases from J, the junction contained 6 bases not matched to a gene. Germline V gene lookup returns CDR1 SGHNT and CDR2 YYREEE (reference sequence). The CDR3 contains 15 residues. The CDR3 nucleotides are TGTGCCAGCAGCCCACACAGCGGGGGGGAAGAGACCCAGTACTTC. Protein product: CASSPHSGGEETQYF. Looking up the rest from reference TRBV5-4 and TRBJ2-5 gives the full variable domain: ETGVTQSPTHLIKTRGQQVTLRCSSQSGHNTVSWYQQALGQGPQFIFQYYREEENGRGNFPPRFSGLQFPNYSSELNVNALELDDSALYLCASSPHSGGEETQYFGPGTRLLVL.

The V and J genes are TRBV7-3 and TRBJ2-2; D ambiguous. The V gene's germline CDR1 is SGHTA and CDR2 FQGTGA. This CDR3 spans 15 amino acids. Trimming stripped 3 bases from V and 7 bases from J, with 15 bases between. CDR3 nucleotide sequence: TGTGCCAGCAGCTTGCGGTTTCGATTAGTCGGGGAGCTGTTTTTT. It encodes CASSLRFRLVGELFF.

The V and J genes are TRBV5-1 and TRBJ1-3; 8 nucleotides align to TRBD1. The CDR3 runs 17 residues. Germline CDR1 is SGHRS and CDR2 is YFSETQ. V trimming: 0 bases; J trimming: 0 bases; junction bases outside the gene matches: 5. The chain's CDR3 is CASSLGTGKISGNTIYF. The CDR3 DNA reads as TGCGCCAGCAGCTTGGGGACAGGGAAGATCTCTGGAAACACCATATATTTT. The variable domain in full, completed from reference TRBV5-1 and TRBJ1-3, reads KAGVTQTPRYLIKTRGQQVTLSCSPISGHRSVSWYQQTPGQGLQFLFEYFSETQRNKGNFPGRFSGRQFSNSRSEMNVSTLELGDSALYLCASSLGTGKISGNTIYFGEGSWLTVV.

This chain uses TRBV19 with TRBJ1-1, with TRBD1 matching 9 bases. The CDR3 spans 15 residues. With 8 bases clipped from V and 4 bases from J, the junction kept 11 bases outside the gene matches. CDR1 and CDR2 from the germline V gene are LNHDA and SQIVND (reference sequence). In nucleotides, the CDR3 is TGTGCCAGTGGCAGAAGACAGGGGGAGGGCACTGAAGCTTTCTTT. Its protein is CASGRRQGEGTEAFF.

The chain uses TRBV27 and TRBJ2-1; maybe TRBD1 (8 bases). Germline CDR1 and CDR2: MNHEY and SMNVEV (reference sequence). The CDR3 totals 15 residues. V lost 6 bases to trimming and J lost 2 bases, with 14 bases between them. CDR3 nucleotides: TGTGCCAGCAGCCGTACAGGGGGGGCCTACAATGAGCAGTTCTTC. Translation: CASSRTGGAYNEQFF.

The chain links TRBV2 to TRBJ2-7, with a tentative D call TRBD2 (6 bases). This CDR3 has 15 residues. Germline V gives CDR1 SNHLY, CDR2 FYNNEI. The germline V and J ends were trimmed by 7 bases and 4 bases, with 20 bases remaining between them. CDR3 protein: CASIPLGGGGYEQYF. CDR3 bases: TGTGCCAGCATACCGCTTGGGGGAGGCGGGTACGAGCAGTACTTC.